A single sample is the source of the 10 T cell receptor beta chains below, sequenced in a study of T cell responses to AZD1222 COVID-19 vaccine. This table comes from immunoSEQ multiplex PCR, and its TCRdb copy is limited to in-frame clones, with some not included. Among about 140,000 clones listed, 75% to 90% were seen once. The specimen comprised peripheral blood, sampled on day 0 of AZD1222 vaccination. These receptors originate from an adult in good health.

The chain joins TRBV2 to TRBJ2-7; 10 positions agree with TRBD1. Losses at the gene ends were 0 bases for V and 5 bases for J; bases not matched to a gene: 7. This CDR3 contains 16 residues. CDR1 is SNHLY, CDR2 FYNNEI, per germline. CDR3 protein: CASSEARPGQGNEQYF. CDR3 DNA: TGTGCCAGCAGTGAAGCGCGGCCGGGACAGGGGAACGAGCAGTACTTC.

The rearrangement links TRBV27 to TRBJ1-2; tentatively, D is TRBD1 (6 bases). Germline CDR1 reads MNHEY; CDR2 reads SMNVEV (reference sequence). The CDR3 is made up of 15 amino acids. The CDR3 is CALNGSQGKCYGYTF. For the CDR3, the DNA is TGTGCTCTCAATGGCAGTCAGGGGAAGTGCTATGGCTACACCTTC.

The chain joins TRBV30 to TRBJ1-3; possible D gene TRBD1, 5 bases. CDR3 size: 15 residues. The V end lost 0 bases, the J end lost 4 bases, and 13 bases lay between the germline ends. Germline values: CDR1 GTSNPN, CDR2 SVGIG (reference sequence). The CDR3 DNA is TGTGCCTGGAGTGTCGGAGGGACCACCGGAAACACCATATATTTT. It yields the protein CAWSVGGTTGNTIYF.

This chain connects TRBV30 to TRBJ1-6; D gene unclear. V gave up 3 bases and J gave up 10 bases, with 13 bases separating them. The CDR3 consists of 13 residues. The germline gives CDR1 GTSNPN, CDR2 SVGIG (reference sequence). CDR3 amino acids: CAWRFGVESPLHF. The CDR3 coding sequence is TGTGCCTGGAGGTTCGGGGTGGAGTCACCCCTCCACTTT.

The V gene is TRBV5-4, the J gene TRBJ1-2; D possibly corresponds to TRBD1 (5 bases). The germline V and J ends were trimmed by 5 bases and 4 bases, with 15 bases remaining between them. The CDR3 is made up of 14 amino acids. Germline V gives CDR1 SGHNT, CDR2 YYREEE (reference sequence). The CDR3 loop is CASSLSGGSYGYTF. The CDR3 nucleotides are TGTGCCAGCAGTCTTTCTGGGGGTAGCTATGGCTACACCTTC.

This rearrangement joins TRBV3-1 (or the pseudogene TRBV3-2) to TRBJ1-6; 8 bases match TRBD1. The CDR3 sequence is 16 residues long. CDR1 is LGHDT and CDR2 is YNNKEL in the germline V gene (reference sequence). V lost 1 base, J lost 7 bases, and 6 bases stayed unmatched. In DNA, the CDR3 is TGTGCCAGCAGCCAAGGAACACAGGGGGTGAATTCACCCCTCCACTTT. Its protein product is CASSQGTQGVNSPLHF.

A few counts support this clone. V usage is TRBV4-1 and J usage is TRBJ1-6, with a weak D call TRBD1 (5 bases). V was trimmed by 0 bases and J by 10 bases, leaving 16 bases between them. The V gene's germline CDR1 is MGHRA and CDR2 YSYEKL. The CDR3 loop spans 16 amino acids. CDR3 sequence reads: CASSQEPGDVVSPLHF. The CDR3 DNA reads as TGCGCCAGCAGCCAAGAGCCGGGGGACGTGGTATCACCCCTCCACTTT.

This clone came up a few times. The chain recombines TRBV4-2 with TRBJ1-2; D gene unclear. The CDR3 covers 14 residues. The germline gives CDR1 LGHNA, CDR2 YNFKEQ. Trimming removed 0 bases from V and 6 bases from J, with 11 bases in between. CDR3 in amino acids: CASSQDWSLNGYTF. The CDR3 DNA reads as TGTGCCAGCAGCCAAGACTGGAGTCTTAATGGCTACACCTTC.

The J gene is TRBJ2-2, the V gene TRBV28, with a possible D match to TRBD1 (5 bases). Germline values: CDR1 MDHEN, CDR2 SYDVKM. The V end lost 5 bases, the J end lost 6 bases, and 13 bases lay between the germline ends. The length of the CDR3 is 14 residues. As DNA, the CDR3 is TGTGCCAGCAGTGTCGTAGGGGAACCCGGGGAGCTGTTTTTT. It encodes CASSVVGEPGELFF.

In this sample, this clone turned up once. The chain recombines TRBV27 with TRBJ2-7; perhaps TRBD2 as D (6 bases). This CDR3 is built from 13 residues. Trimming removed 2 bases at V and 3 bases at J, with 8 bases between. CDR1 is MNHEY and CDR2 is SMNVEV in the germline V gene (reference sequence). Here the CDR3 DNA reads TGTGCCAGCAGTTTAACTAGCCACTACGAGCAGTACTTC. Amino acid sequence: CASSLTSHYEQYF.